The following is a TCR beta chain sequence with its context. The antigen is unknown. Other DNA sequences within the sample encode an identical CDR3. Germline CDR1 ENHRY, CDR2 SYGVKD. The CDR3 runs 12 residues. Trimming took 4 bases from V and 5 from J, leaving 9 bases between them. The record originates from a study of cytomegalovirus exposure and HLA in healthy donors. Study details: A previous analysis identified about 110 million unique TCR beta sequences derived from 180 million or so T cells. Study-level findings and limits: About 150 TCR beta chains were listed as cytomegalovirus-associated. Among the CMV-associated chains, three were confirmed in vitro as specific for CMV antigens. V- and J-gene trimming of TCR beta was linked (in a later analysis) to a missense DCLRE1C variant.

The PCR ran on 60 Vbeta and 13 Jbeta primers. Assay: immunoSEQ multiplex PCR; the TCRdb copy retains only in-frame clones and omits some. The table lists approximately 150,000 clones, around 10% of them singletons. The rearrangement links TRBV10-3 to TRBJ2-7; possible D gene TRBD1, 5 bases. The TCR sequence derives from a male donor in good health and CMV-seronegative. The specimen was PBMCs. The DNA of the CDR3 is TGTGCCATCAGTGGAGACAGACACGAGCAGTACTTC. Its protein product is CAISGDRHEQYF.